Described below is a single T cell receptor (beta chain) sequence and its context. Its binding antigen is unknown. Base qualities are not at hand, and no much larger clone is one base apart. The entry originates in a study of regulatory T cells in long-lasting Graves disease (dated by TCRdb to 2020 to 2022). Looking at the study overall: Newly diagnosed Graves' disease patients had taken antithyroid drugs for less than 3 months. The study was conducted in China and was registered as a clinical trial. A total of roughly 35 samples were covered by TCR sequencing, comprising some 13 persistent and around 20 newly diagnosed Graves' disease patients. This study used TCR sequencing and RNA sequencing of peripheral blood to compare persistent Graves' disease patients against newly diagnosed Graves' disease patients. The full study reports these points: Compared with newly diagnosed patients, patients with persistent Graves' disease had lower TCR Shannon entropy and fewer highly expanded clones, which suggests clonal expansion. Because the primary lesion, thyroid tissue, could not be accessed, the study looked at peripheral blood alone. Sequencing and analysis were restricted to the TCR beta chain. Preferential use of TRBV28, TRBJ1-2 and TRBJ2-5 was observed in persistent disease, whereas TRBV20-1 and TRBJ2-1 were favored in newly diagnosed disease. As a limitation, the authors acknowledged that the small sample size may reduce accuracy. A larger number of public clonotypes was shared among persistent patients (under 3,000) than among newly diagnosed patients (roughly 930).

The germline V gene (reference sequence) specifies WNHNN as CDR1 and SYGVQD as CDR2. Counted from cysteine to phenylalanine, this CDR3 has 15 amino acids. The sequence is cut down to CDR3 DNA, 45 bases in frame from base 1. V ends up 3 bases short and J 1 base short, with an unmatched junction base count of 6. Receptor amplification or capture employed multiplex PCR. Instrument used: Illumina HiSeq 4000. To build TCR beta libraries, CDR3 regions were amplified by Arm-PCR using iRepertoire HTBI primers. PCR products were gel purified before sequencing. Per the authors' processing: Gene usage analysis of CDR3 amino acid clonotypes relied on the roughly 60 TRBV and 13 to 15 TRBJ segments identified across samples. Filtered high-quality paired reads were merged into contigs using COPE and FqMerger. BLAST was used to align contigs to the IMGT TRBV, TRBD and TRBJ reference genes, and CDR3 was defined following IMGT. Any clonotype with a frequency above 0.1% was counted as a highly expanded clone. Shannon entropy served as the measure of repertoire diversity, while the Gini coefficient captured V-J evenness. A clonotype found in more than one individual was treated as public. TCRdb reran the public reads through fastp at Q25 and MiXCR, keeping productive beta chains. For every CDR3 protein sequence, its rows merge into one entry that carries the most common genes and DNA. It is TCRdb's table, rather than the study itself, that gives the V and J calls and clone size. For this sample the table gives hundreds of thousands of distinct CDR3 sequences, of which approximately 13% were detected only once. The ten top clones hold roughly 10% of the sample.

Interpreted using the paper, the time point label stands for: newly diagnosed GD, antithyroid drugs for less than 3 months. For both TCR sequencing and RNA sequencing, RNA was extracted from PBMCs in TRIzol. Graves' disease was diagnosed according to American Thyroid Association guidelines. The patients came from an endocrinology department in Xi'an, China. Each patient gave about 8.1 milliliters of peripheral blood, collected in an EDTA anticoagulant tube. Ficoll Paque Plus density gradient separation was used to isolate PBMCs, and no further T cell sorting was done. An Agilent 2100 Bioanalyzer and agarose gel were used to assess RNA quality, and a NanoDrop 2000 was used to measure RNA concentration. This sample also appeared in a second study, on T cells in Graves' hyperthyroidism and ophthalmopathy. Per that second paper: A patient counted as having stable Graves' hyperthyroidism if no progression to ophthalmopathy occurred over 18 months of follow-up. Hyperthyroidism patients were newly diagnosed, had a disease duration of under 2 months, and were aged 18 to 65 years. Patients with uncontrolled infections, other autoimmune diseases, pregnancy or lactation were excluded. Diagnoses were established on the basis of clinical symptoms, serum thyroxine and TRAb, thyroid ultrasound, and orbital computed tomography. The TCR CDR3 was subjected to a first round of RT-PCR using the HTBI primer set and the Qiagen OneStep RT-PCR kit. Most expanded thyroid clonotypes (frequency above 0.001) were also found in blood, which suggests that blood repertoires may mirror thyroid immune responses. A model built on a 13 V-J signature distinguished ophthalmopathy from stable hyperthyroidism, reaching 85% to 90% sensitivity and under 84% specificity in cross-validation and 80%/75% in testing. In validation, the model predicted progression to ophthalmopathy with over 60% sensitivity and approximately 78% specificity, a median of approximately 6.5 months before onset. A discovery cohort of about 100 patients, approximately 45 with Graves' ophthalmopathy and approximately 60 with stable Graves' hyperthyroidism, was used to find distinguishing TCR V-J signatures. Prospective prediction of ophthalmopathy was tested in an independent validation cohort of 18 to 20 hyperthyroidism patients and 15 to 17 patients who later progressed to ophthalmopathy. The 100 discovery patients were divided at random into training and test sets in a 7:3 ratio. The study also compared thyroid tissue and blood T-cell repertoires from 5 to 7 Graves' hyperthyroidism patients. Once sampling was done, hyperthyroidism patients were given methimazole at a starting dose of 30 mg daily, whereas ophthalmopathy patients were given high-dose intravenous methylprednisolone. Libraries were constructed in a second round of multiplex PCR, after which size selection and purification were carried out. Sequencing of the libraries was done on an Illumina HiSeq2000 using paired-end 100 bp reads. SOAPnuke was used to process the raw data, throwing out any read that contained adapters or uncalled bases, had a mean Phred below 15, or lacked an exact constant-primer or identifier match. COPE v1.2.5 was used to merge high-quality paired reads, and clonotypes were defined as unique nucleotide sequences. Clonotypes were aligned to IMGT TRBV, TRBD and TRBJ reference segments using MiTCR v1.1. Analysis was restricted to V-J combinations with a frequency above 0.0001, which covered roughly 99% of repertoires. The TCS score was defined as F50 (clonal expansion) divided by E x V (chaos), with BLOSUM62-based TCRdist calculated between CDR3 peptides within each V-J. Welch's t-statistics and random forest reduced roughly 500 V-J features to 10 to 15, which were used in a naive Bayes classifier (R e1071). Sample size was not statistically predetermined, and investigators were not blinded to group allocation. The paper reports TCR Vbeta CDR3 sequencing of approximately 130 peripheral blood samples: some 41 ophthalmopathy, fewer than 80 hyperthyroidism and some 17 progressor patients.

This clonotype was sampled from a man aged 25-45 years with Graves disease. Donor details come from another sample of the same person, matched by shared clones. The sequence links TRBV10-1 to TRBJ2-7, with TRBD2 identical over 7 junction bases. The input for sequencing was peripheral blood mononuclear cells (PBMCs), taken at new diagnosis, from a patient treated with antithyroid drugs. The CDR3 protein is CASSDERDYSYEQYF. The nucleotide sequence is given as TGCGCCAGCAGTGATGAGAGGGACTATTCCTACGAGCAGTACTTC.